These 7 T cell receptor beta chains originate from one sample sequenced in a study of CD8 T cells in ankylosing spondylitis. Each CDR3 protein is one row after TCRdb ran MiXCR on the 5' RACE reads. The sample lists a few hundred thousand distinct CDR3 sequences, around 8% occurring once. For these TCRs, the target antigens are not known. Study-wide results and limits: Typical of ankylosing spondylitis blood, it appeared, was a TCR beta motif of under 10 highly homologous variants.

The sample was blood, either unsorted or a sorted T cell fraction (not recorded which). Receptor source: a male donor with ankylosing spondylitis.

Concerning this clonotype: The germline gene is not matched at one end of the junction; a read error may be the cause. This sequence joins TRBV3-1 and TRBJ1-1, with 8 bases that match TRBD1. Germline V CDR1 and CDR2: LGHDT, YNNKEL (reference sequence). This CDR3 comprises 17 residues. CDR3 region: CATSHVRDRRLNTEAFF. CDR3 nucleotide sequence: TGTGCCACCAGCCACGTAAGGGACAGGAGGCTGAACACTGAAGCTTTCTTT. Together with reference TRBV3-1 and TRBJ1-1, the CDR3 gives the full variable domain: DTAVSQTPKYLVTQMGNDKSIKCEQNLGHDTMYWYKQDSKKFLKIMFSYNNKELIINETVPNRFSPKSPDKAHLNLHINSLELGDSAVYFCATSHVRDRRLNTEAFFGQGTRLTVV.

This clonotype was counted a few times. Sequence at one end of the junction differs from germline and may be a read error. The chain combines TRBV7-9 with TRBJ2-3, with 7 bases aligning to TRBD2. Per the germline V gene, CDR1 is SEHNR and CDR2 is FQNEAQ (reference sequence). This CDR3 has 11 residues. The DNA for the CDR3 is TGTGCCAGCAGCTTAGCGGGAGGGCCTCTATTT. It codes for CASSLAGGPLF.

This clonotype was recorded many times. The genes are TRBV28 and TRBJ2-1; the D is unclear. There are 13 residues in the CDR3. The V gene lost 7 bases and the J gene lost 7 bases, with 14 bases spanning the gap. Germline V gene data show CDR1 as MDHEN and CDR2 as SYDVKM. The CDR3 loop reads CASTFGGGNEQFF. The CDR3 DNA reads TGTGCCAGCACCTTTGGCGGCGGAAATGAGCAGTTCTTC. Full variable domain (missing parts from reference TRBV28 and TRBJ2-1): DVKVTQSSRYLVKRTGEKVFLECVQDMDHENMFWYRQDPGLGLRLIYFSYDVKMKEKGDIPEGYSVSREKKERFSLILESASTNQTSMYLCASTFGGGNEQFFGPGTRLTVL.

This clonotype was counted between two and nine times. J is TRBJ2-2 and V is TRBV20-1, with D perhaps being TRBD1 or TRBD2 (5 bases each). Per the germline V gene, CDR1 is DFQATT and CDR2 is SNEGSKA (reference sequence). The CDR3 runs to 15 residues. The V gene lost 3 bases and the J gene lost 5 bases, with 16 bases spanning the gap. CDR3 residues: CSASPGLARTGELFF. The CDR3 region has the DNA TGCAGTGCTAGCCCGGGGCTAGCTCGGACCGGGGAGCTGTTTTTT.

The J gene is TRBJ2-1, the V gene TRBV29-1, with TRBD2 matching 7 bases. Germline loops: CDR1 SQVTM, CDR2 ANQGSEA. After removal of 0 bases from V and 4 bases from J, the junction contained 12 bases not matched to a gene. CDR3 length equals 17 residues. CDR3 amino acids: CSVEDRREGLLYNEQFF. The CDR3 nucleotides read TGCAGCGTTGAAGATAGAAGGGAGGGACTCCTATACAATGAGCAGTTCTTC.

The chain joins TRBV4-2 to TRBJ2-2; TRBD1 agrees at 9 bases. The germline gives CDR1 LGHNA, CDR2 YNFKEQ. V lost 3 bases and J lost 7; bases outside the gene matches: 6. This CDR3 contains 15 residues. CDR3 residues: CASSQGQGTIGELFF. The CDR3 nucleotides are TGTGCCAGCAGCCAGGGACAGGGAACTATCGGGGAGCTGTTTTTT.

This sequence joins TRBV2 and TRBJ2-3; weak D call: TRBD1 (6 bases). Germline V gene lookup returns CDR1 SNHLY and CDR2 FYNNEI. V was pared by 4 bases and J by 6 bases, with 8 bases between. CDR3 size: 12 residues. The CDR3 region is CASSGTVDTQYF. Written as DNA, the CDR3 is TGTGCCAGCAGTGGGACAGTGGATACGCAGTATTTT. The variable domain in full, completed from reference TRBV2 and TRBJ2-3, reads EPEVTQTPSHQVTQMGQEVILRCVPISNHLYFYWYRQILGQKVEFLVSFYNNEISEKSEIFDDQFSVERPDGSNFTLKIRSTKLEDSAMYFCASSGTVDTQYFGPGTRLTVL.